What follows are 24 T cell receptor beta chains derived from one specimen sequenced in a study of OX40 agonist ivuxolimab in advanced cancers. Library method: the immunoSEQ multiplex PCR assay. TCRdb mirrors the immuneACCESS table, restricted to in-frame sequences. Some clones are absent from its copies; in checked studies, under half trace to an unresolved V gene, and the reason for the others is unknown. The sample profile shows tens of thousands of clones; 87% of them were found once. Roughly 1.6% of the sample rests with the top ten. This specimen consisted of CD4+ or CD8+ T cells sorted from blood, obtained in a trial of the OX40 agonist ivuxolimab. The receptors here all came from an adult with an advanced solid tumor such as melanoma, head and neck, liver or kidney cancer.

This rearrangement joins TRBV5-1 to TRBJ1-3, with a tentative D call TRBD1 (5 bases). V was pared by 0 bases and J by 0 bases, with 7 bases between. Looked up from germline, CDR1 is SGHRS and CDR2 is YFSETQ. This CDR3 is built from 15 residues. CDR3 in amino acids: CASSLDGGSGNTIYF. As DNA, the CDR3 is TGCGCCAGCAGCTTGGATGGGGGCTCTGGAAACACCATATATTTT.

The DNA of the CDR3 is TGCAGCGTTGGGACCCCAGGAGGGGCGTACTTAGCTTTCTTT. Translating it yields CSVGTPGGAYLAFF. The V gene is TRBV29-1, the J gene TRBJ1-1; TRBD1 is a possible D gene (5 bases). Germline CDR1 is SQVTM and CDR2 is ANQGSEA. Deletions cut 4 bases from V and 10 bases from J, with 22 bases between. The CDR3 is 14 residues long. Based on the CDR3 plus reference TRBV29-1 and TRBJ1-1, the full variable domain is SAVISQKPSRDICQRGTSLTIQCQVDSQVTMMFWYRQQPGQSLTLIATANQGSEATYESGFVIDKFPISRPNLTFSTLTVSNMSPEDSSIYLCSVGTPGGAYLAFFGQGTRLTVV.

The rearrangement links TRBV19 to TRBJ1-1; 7 bases map to TRBD1. Germline V lookup: CDR1 LNHDA, CDR2 SQIVND (reference sequence). The CDR3 extends over 15 amino acids. V lost 4 bases to trimming and J lost 7 bases; unmatched junction nucleotides: 12. CDR3 DNA: TGTGCCAGTAGTACCTGGCCAGGGGGGCTAGTTGAAGCTTTCTTT. Translated: CASSTWPGGLVEAFF.

The V and J genes are TRBV6-1 and TRBJ1-6, with 8 bases matching TRBD1. Trimming removed 3 bases from V and 7 bases from J; junction bases left unmatched: 5. The CDR3 sequence is 15 residues long. The germline CDR1 and CDR2 sequences are MNHNS and SASEGT. CDR3 in amino acids: CASSDRTGQNSPLHF. DNA of the CDR3: TGTGCCAGCAGTGATCGGACAGGGCAAAATTCACCCCTCCACTTT.

V gene TRBV7-2 combines with J gene TRBJ2-2; 10 bases are a match to TRBD2. The CDR3 spans 17 residues. Trimming removed 5 bases from V and 2 bases from J; junction bases left unmatched: 8. Germline loops: CDR1 SGHTA, CDR2 FQGNSA. CDR3: CASSPIGTSANTGELFF. The CDR3 DNA follows: TGTGCCAGCAGCCCGATCGGGACTAGCGCCAACACCGGGGAGCTGTTTTTT.

This clone has a single count. The rearrangement links TRBV19 to TRBJ2-3; TRBD1 is a possible D gene (6 bases). The V end lost 5 bases, the J end lost 2 bases, and 17 bases lay between the germline ends. The CDR3 totals 16 residues. The V gene's germline CDR1 is LNHDA and CDR2 SQIVND (reference sequence). The CDR3 DNA reads TGTGCCAGTAGTGCCCCGACAGGCGTCATCACAGATACGCAGTATTTT. Amino acids: CASSAPTGVITDTQYF. Combining the CDR3 with reference TRBV19 and TRBJ2-3 gives the whole variable domain DGGITQSPKYLFRKEGQNVTLSCEQNLNHDAMYWYRQDPGQGLRLIYYSQIVNDFQKGDIAEGYSVSREKKESFPLTVTSAQKNPTAFYLCASSAPTGVITDTQYFGPGTRLTVL.

The chain employs TRBV5-1 and TRBJ2-5, with TRBD2 as a possible D gene (6 bases). The V and J ends lost 4 bases and 1 base respectively, with 14 bases between them. Germline CDR1 is SGHRS and CDR2 is YFSETQ. The CDR3 is 15 residues long. CDR3 in amino acids: CASSPGDAFQETQYF. CDR3 nucleotides: TGCGCCAGCAGCCCGGGGGACGCCTTCCAAGAGACCCAGTACTTC.

The CDR3 loop reads CASEGGYEQYF. For the CDR3, the DNA is TGTGCCAGCGAGGGCGGCTACGAGCAGTACTTC. The chain uses TRBV6-1 and TRBJ2-7; perhaps TRBD2 as D (5 bases). CDR1 is MNHNS and CDR2 is SASEGT in the germline V gene. V lost 8 bases and J lost 3, with 8 bases in between. There are 11 residues in the CDR3.

Written as DNA, the CDR3 is TGCGCCAGCAGCTTGACGGGGACTGAAAAACTGTTTTTT. Its translation: CASSLTGTEKLFF. V gene TRBV5-1 combines with J gene TRBJ1-4, with D maybe TRBD1 (5 bases). This CDR3 has 13 amino acids. Germline CDR1 SGHRS, CDR2 YFSETQ. V lost 1 base to trimming and J lost 7 bases, with 8 bases between them.

The chain joins TRBV2 to TRBJ2-7, with TRBD2 matching over 11 bases. The V gene end was trimmed by 5 bases and the J gene end by 1 base; junction bases not matched to a gene: 4. The CDR3 length is 15 residues. Germline loops: CDR1 SNHLY, CDR2 FYNNEI. The CDR3 DNA reads TGTGCCAGCAGTTTTCTAGCGGGAGGTTCCTACGAGCAGTACTTC. Translated, it gives CASSFLAGGSYEQYF.

The V and J genes are TRBV19 and TRBJ2-2; TRBD2 matches 8 bases. Trimming at V came to 6 bases and at J to 1 base, leaving 7 bases not matched to a gene. From germline, CDR1 is LNHDA and CDR2 SQIVND (reference sequence). The CDR3 spans 16 residues. CDR3 in amino acids: CASRGSLAGNTGELFF. The CDR3 DNA follows: TGTGCCAGTAGGGGATCCCTAGCGGGGAACACCGGGGAGCTGTTTTTT. The whole variable domain, filled in from reference TRBV19 and TRBJ2-2, reads DGGITQSPKYLFRKEGQNVTLSCEQNLNHDAMYWYRQDPGQGLRLIYYSQIVNDFQKGDIAEGYSVSREKKESFPLTVTSAQKNPTAFYLCASRGSLAGNTGELFFGEGSRLTVL.

The chain carries TRBV28 and TRBJ2-5; tentative D call: TRBD1 (6 bases). Trimming shortened V by 3 bases and J by 10 bases, and 12 bases separated the two germline ends. The length of the CDR3 is 12 residues. Germline V CDR1 and CDR2: MDHEN, SYDVKM. The CDR3, as DNA: TGTGCCAGCAGTTTCCCTCCGGGACACCAGTACTTC. Its protein product is CASSFPPGHQYF.

J is TRBJ2-7 and V is TRBV7-6, with 7 nucleotides matching TRBD1. Germline loops: CDR1 SGHVS, CDR2 FNYEAQ. J was trimmed by 0 bases and V by 0 bases; bases with no gene match: 2. This CDR3 spans 15 amino acids. The CDR3 here is CASSLAGTASYEQYF. The CDR3 coding sequence is TGTGCCAGCAGCTTAGCTGGGACAGCCTCCTACGAGCAGTACTTC.

The DNA of the CDR3 is TGCGCCAGCAGCCAATTAGGGTCCTATAATTCACCCCTCCACTTT. It encodes CASSQLGSYNSPLHF. This chain connects TRBV5-1 to TRBJ1-6, with D unresolved. V was pared by 4 bases and J by 1 base, with 9 bases between. The length of the CDR3 is 15 residues. Looked up from germline, CDR1 is SGHRS and CDR2 is YFSETQ.

This clone has only a few counts. V usage is TRBV19 and J usage is TRBJ2-7, with D perhaps being TRBD1 or TRBD2 (5 bases each). This CDR3 spans 14 amino acids. The germline gives CDR1 LNHDA, CDR2 SQIVND (reference sequence). Trimming cost V 1 base and J 3 bases, with 10 bases left between them. Here the CDR3 reads CASSIAEGRYEQYF. The CDR3 nucleotides are TGTGCCAGTAGTATAGCAGAGGGGCGCTACGAGCAGTACTTC. Full variable domain (remainder filled in from reference TRBV19 and TRBJ2-7): DGGITQSPKYLFRKEGQNVTLSCEQNLNHDAMYWYRQDPGQGLRLIYYSQIVNDFQKGDIAEGYSVSREKKESFPLTVTSAQKNPTAFYLCASSIAEGRYEQYFGPGTRLTVT.

The rearrangement links TRBV6-4 to TRBJ1-3; D remains ambiguous. CDR3 size: 15 residues. Trimming shortened V by 0 bases and J by 0 bases, and 6 bases separated the two germline ends. Germline V gene lookup returns CDR1 MRHNA and CDR2 SNTAGT. For the CDR3, the DNA is TGTGCCAGCAGTGACTCGATGTACTCTGGAAACACCATATATTTT. This encodes CASSDSMYSGNTIYF.

The chain recombines TRBV5-4 with TRBJ2-1, with TRBD2 matching 9 bases. V was clipped by 4 bases and J by 10 bases; unmatched bases: 24. Germline V lookup: CDR1 SGHNT, CDR2 YYREEE (reference sequence). This CDR3 has 19 amino acids. CDR3 DNA sequence: TGTGCCAGCAGCCCCGGAGGAGCGGGGGGTCTCCCGGGGATGGTGGAGCAGTTCTTC. Encoded protein: CASSPGGAGGLPGMVEQFF.

In this sample, this clone turned up many times. The chain joins TRBV30 to TRBJ1-2; D not resolved. The CDR3 contains 13 residues. Trimming cost V 2 bases and J 2 bases, with 9 bases left between them. Germline lookup yields CDR1 GTSNPN and CDR2 SVGIG (reference sequence). CDR3: CAWSLGINYGYTF. The CDR3 coding sequence is TGTGCCTGGAGTCTAGGGATCAACTATGGCTACACCTTC.

V is TRBV6-6 and J is TRBJ1-3; the D gene is possibly TRBD1 (5 bases). Germline V lookup: CDR1 MNHNY, CDR2 SVGAGI (reference sequence). The CDR3 is made up of 16 amino acids. The V gene lost 5 bases and the J gene lost 0 bases, with 14 bases spanning the gap. The CDR3 DNA follows: TGTGCCAGCAGTCACGGGACGACGAGCTCTGGAAACACCATATATTTT. Translating it yields CASSHGTTSSGNTIYF.

Turning to this clone: Other DNA variants within this sample encode the same CDR3. The chain is built from TRBV20-1 and TRBJ1-1; unclear D gene. CDR1 and CDR2 from the germline V gene are DFQATT and SNEGSKA (reference sequence). The CDR3 covers 11 residues. The V and J ends lost 6 bases and 1 base respectively, with 6 bases between them. This CDR3 is CSAVPNTEAFF. The CDR3 DNA follows: TGCAGTGCCGTCCCGAACACTGAAGCTTTCTTT.

This chain joins TRBV28 and TRBJ1-1, with D possibly being TRBD1 (5 bases). Between the trimmed V and J ends, which lost 6 bases and 1 base, there was a span of 24 bases. Germline CDR1 MDHEN, CDR2 SYDVKM. The CDR3 has 18 amino acids. This CDR3 reads CASRPFMGVPKGNTEAFF. DNA for the CDR3: TGTGCCAGCAGACCCTTTATGGGGGTCCCTAAAGGGAACACTGAAGCTTTCTTT.

This clone was detected only once. This chain joins TRBV4-2 and TRBJ1-4, with D uncertain. The ends were cut back, 5 bases at V and 4 bases at J, with 14 bases in the middle. Germline CDR1 and CDR2: LGHNA and YNFKEQ. The CDR3 runs 15 residues. The CDR3, as DNA: TGTGCCAGCAGCGCCGACCCAGCGGATAATGAAAAACTGTTTTTT. It yields the protein CASSADPADNEKLFF.

This CDR3 reads CASSQSGGRGNNEQFF. CDR3 nucleotides: TGCGCCAGCAGTCAATCGGGGGGGAGAGGAAACAATGAGCAGTTCTTC. V gene TRBV23-1 combines with J gene TRBJ2-1, with 7 positions matching TRBD2. TRBV23-1 is noted as an ORF with a role that remains uncertain. The V segment lost 0 bases and the J segment 5 bases; nucleotides outside the gene matches: 7. The CDR3 consists of 16 residues.

The chain is built from TRBV4-3 and TRBJ2-3; 9 bases fit TRBD2. V was pared by 6 bases and J by 2 bases, with 6 bases of the junction left unmatched. The germline V gene encodes CDR1 LGHNA and CDR2 YSLEER. This CDR3 spans 15 amino acids. CDR3 nucleotide sequence: TGCGCCAGCAGTCCCCTAGCGGGAAACACAGATACGCAGTATTTT. Its protein is CASSPLAGNTDTQYF.